Listed here are 17 T cell receptor beta chains from one sample, sequenced in a study of regulatory T cells in long-lasting Graves disease. Time point denoted: newly diagnosed GD, antithyroid drugs for less than 3 months. There was RNA extracted from PBMCs, and the TCR library was made from it. Combining iRepertoire HTBI primers with Arm-PCR of CDR3 regions, the authors built TCR beta libraries. TCRdb reprocessed the multiplex PCR reads via MiXCR and lists one record per CDR3 protein. This sample has 410,000 or so distinct CDR3 sequences, with 15% found just once. The same data also contributed to another study, on T cells in Graves' hyperthyroidism and ophthalmopathy.

Specimen: peripheral blood mononuclear cells (PBMCs), collected at new diagnosis, from a patient treated with antithyroid drugs. These receptors all stem from a woman in her thirties with Graves disease.

The chain is built from TRBV29-1 and TRBJ2-1; D not resolved. The J call is uncertain, as TRBJ2-5 better fits the DNA end. This CDR3 is built from 13 residues. Germline CDR1 is SQVTM and CDR2 is ANQGSEA. The DNA of the CDR3 is TGCAGCGTCGACCCAAATATAAGGGAGACCCAGTACTTC. It specifies CSVDPNIRETQYF.

In this sample, this clonotype turned up many times. The V and J genes are TRBV13 and TRBJ2-3; D gene uncertain. The CDR3 totals 15 residues. V gave up 2 bases and J gave up 2 bases, with 11 bases separating them. The germline V gene encodes CDR1 PRHDT and CDR2 FYEKMQ (reference sequence). The CDR3 coding sequence is TGTGCCAGCAGCTTAAAATGGCCCAACACAGATACGCAGTATTTT. Its translation: CASSLKWPNTDTQYF.

This clonotype occurred many times. The rearrangement joins TRBV7-9 to TRBJ2-7; 9 bases fit TRBD2. V shed 4 bases, J shed 1 base, and the junction held 11 bases outside the gene matches. The germline V gene encodes CDR1 SEHNR and CDR2 FQNEAQ (reference sequence). The CDR3 is made up of 17 amino acids. The CDR3 is CASSSPTVAGGSYEQYF. The CDR3 bases are TGTGCCAGCAGCTCCCCCACGGTGGCGGGAGGGTCCTACGAGCAGTACTTC.

The CDR3 coding sequence is TGCGCCAGCATTCCTGCCGGGACAGTGGCCAATGAAGCTTTCTTT. Protein product: CASIPAGTVANEAFF. The rearrangement uses TRBV10-2 and TRBJ1-1; the match to TRBD1 covers 7 bases. Germline CDR1 reads WSHSY; CDR2 reads SAAADI. The trim removed 7 bases at V and 7 bases at J, leaving 15 bases unmatched. The CDR3 covers 15 residues.

This clonotype was counted many times. The CDR3, as DNA: TGTGCCAGCAGCCAAGTTTTAGAGACCCAGTACTTC. It translates to CASSQVLETQYF. This rearrangement joins TRBV14 to TRBJ2-5; D not certain. The CDR3 is 12 residues long. The germline V gene encodes CDR1 SGHDN and CDR2 FVKESK. The V end was cut by 1 base, the J end by 4 bases, with 4 bases between.

J is TRBJ2-7 and V is TRBV11-3; TRBD2 matches 9 bases. The V and J ends lost 4 bases and 3 bases, in that order; junction bases with no gene match: 7. The CDR3 is 15 amino acids. CDR1 and CDR2 from the germline V gene are SGHNT and YENEEA. CDR3: CASSSRASGNYEQYF. CDR3 bases: TGTGCCAGCAGCTCAAGGGCTAGCGGGAACTACGAGCAGTACTTC.

This clonotype turned up a few times. The chain couples TRBV20-1 to TRBJ2-3, with D unresolved. This CDR3 has 13 amino acids. The V end was cut by 0 bases, the J end by 4 bases, with 8 bases between. Germline V gene sequence: CDR1 DFQATT, CDR2 SNEGSKA (reference sequence). In DNA form, the CDR3 reads TGCAGTGCTAGAGATCGCATTTCAGATACGCAGTATTTT. Amino acid sequence: CSARDRISDTQYF.

There are many counts of this clonotype. The chain links TRBV30 to TRBJ1-1, with D perhaps matching TRBD1 (5 bases). Trimming removed 7 bases from V and 0 bases from J, with 12 bases in between. CDR1 and CDR2 (germline): GTSNPN, SVGIG (reference sequence). This CDR3 is 13 amino acids long. In DNA form, the CDR3 reads TGTGCCTTTAACAGGTTAATGAACACTGAAGCTTTCTTT. Its protein product is CAFNRLMNTEAFF.

The rearrangement links TRBV18 to TRBJ2-2; 8 bases match TRBD2. V lost 5 bases, J lost 5 bases, and 16 bases stayed unmatched. The germline V gene encodes CDR1 KGHSH and CDR2 LQKENI. The CDR3 is 18 residues long. The CDR3 coding sequence is TGTGCCAGCTCAACACTCCGAGAGCGGGAGATTAGTACCGGGGAGCTGTTTTTT. Translated: CASSTLREREISTGELFF.

This clonotype was detected only a few times. CDR3 region: CASSQSSTYTF. The CDR3 bases are TGTGCCAGCAGCCAATCCTCTACTTACACCTTC. The V call is TRBV3-1, the J call TRBJ1-2, with unresolved D. The CDR3 is made up of 11 amino acids. V was clipped by 2 bases and J by 11 bases, with 9 bases between them. CDR1 is LGHDT, CDR2 YNNKEL, per germline (reference sequence).

Ten or more counts support this clonotype. This chain joins TRBV7-9 and TRBJ2-3; 8 bases map to TRBD1. The CDR3 has 15 amino acids. Germline V CDR1 and CDR2: SEHNR, FQNEAQ (reference sequence). V lost 5 bases, J lost 3 bases, and 7 bases stayed unmatched. CDR3 loop: CASSVGQGRTDTQYF. DNA of the CDR3: TGTGCCAGCAGCGTAGGACAGGGACGGACAGATACGCAGTATTTT.

This clonotype was picked up many times. The rearrangement joins TRBV10-3 to TRBJ2-5, with 10 positions matching TRBD2. Germline assignment: CDR1 ENHRY and CDR2 SYGVKD. CDR3 length equals 13 residues. V shed 7 bases, J shed 5 bases, and the junction held 4 bases outside the gene matches. CDR3 protein: CAITSGRGETQYF. The CDR3 DNA sequence: TGTGCCATCACTAGCGGGAGAGGGGAGACCCAGTACTTC.

This clonotype came up many times. The genes are TRBV4-1 and TRBJ1-5; no firm D call. The CDR3 length is 15 residues. Germline loops: CDR1 MGHRA, CDR2 YSYEKL. Deletions cut 4 bases from V and 2 bases from J, with 12 bases between. The CDR3 region is CASSLVISGNQPQHF. The CDR3 region has the DNA TGCGCCAGCAGCCTCGTGATTAGTGGCAATCAGCCCCAGCATTTT.

This clonotype appeared many times. The chain combines TRBV11-2 with TRBJ2-7; D could derive from TRBD1 or TRBD2 (5 bases each). The CDR3 runs to 16 residues. Germline V CDR1 and CDR2: SGHAT, FQNNGV. With 2 bases removed from V and 2 bases from J, the gap between germline ends came to 16 bases. The DNA for the CDR3 is TGTGCCAGCAGCTTAATCAGGGCGGGCCCAACCTACGAGCAGTACTTC. Amino acid sequence: CASSLIRAGPTYEQYF.

This clonotype was picked up many times. This rearrangement joins TRBV27 to TRBJ1-2, with a tentative D call TRBD1 (5 bases). The CDR3 loop spans 17 amino acids. Germline lookup yields CDR1 MNHEY and CDR2 SMNVEV (reference sequence). The ends were cut back, 5 bases at V and 0 bases at J, with 19 bases in the middle. CDR3 sequence (DNA): TGTGCCAGCAGTGCTCACGGGGCAGCCGGTACTAACTATGGCTACACCTTC. Its translation is CASSAHGAAGTNYGYTF.

This clonotype was seen ten or more times. This chain links TRBV7-9 with TRBJ1-1, with no clear D. Between the trimmed V and J ends, which lost 6 bases and 2 bases, there was a span of 10 bases. In germline, CDR1 is SEHNR, CDR2 FQNEAQ (reference sequence). The CDR3 is 13 residues long. This CDR3 reads CASSLGTNTEAFF. CDR3 DNA sequence: TGTGCCAGCAGTCTTGGCACAAACACTGAAGCTTTCTTT.

This clonotype came up many times. The chain recombines TRBV12-3 or TRBV12-4 with TRBJ2-2; a weak D match, TRBD1 (7 bases). The CDR3 contains 15 residues. V shed 6 bases and J shed 8 bases, with 19 bases lying between them. DNA of the CDR3: TGTGCCAGCAGGTCCGCGGGACAGTTATCAGGGGAGCTGTTTTTT. As protein: CASRSAGQLSGELFF.